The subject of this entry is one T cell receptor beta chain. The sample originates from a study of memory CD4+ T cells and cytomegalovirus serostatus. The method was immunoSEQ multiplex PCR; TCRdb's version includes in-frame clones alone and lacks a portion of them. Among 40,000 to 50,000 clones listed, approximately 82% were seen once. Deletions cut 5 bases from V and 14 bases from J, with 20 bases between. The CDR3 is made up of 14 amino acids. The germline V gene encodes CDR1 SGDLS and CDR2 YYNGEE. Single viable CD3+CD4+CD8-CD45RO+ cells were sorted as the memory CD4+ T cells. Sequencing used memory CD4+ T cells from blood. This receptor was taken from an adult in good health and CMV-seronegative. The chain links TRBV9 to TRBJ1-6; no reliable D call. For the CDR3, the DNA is TGTGCCAGCAGTGAGGGAGACCCGAGGGAGACCCTCCACTTT. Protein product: CASSEGDPRETLHF.